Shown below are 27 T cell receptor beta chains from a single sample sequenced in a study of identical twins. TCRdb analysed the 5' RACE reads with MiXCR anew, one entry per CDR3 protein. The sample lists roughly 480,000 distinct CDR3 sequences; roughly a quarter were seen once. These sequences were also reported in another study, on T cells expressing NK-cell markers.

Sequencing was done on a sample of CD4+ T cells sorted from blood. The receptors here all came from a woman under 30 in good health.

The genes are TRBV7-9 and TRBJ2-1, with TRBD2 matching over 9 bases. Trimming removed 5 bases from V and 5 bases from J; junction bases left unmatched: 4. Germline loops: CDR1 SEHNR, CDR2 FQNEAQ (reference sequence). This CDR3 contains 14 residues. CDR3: CASSPSGGNNEQFF. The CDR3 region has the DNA TGTGCCAGCAGCCCCAGCGGGGGGAACAATGAGCAGTTCTTC. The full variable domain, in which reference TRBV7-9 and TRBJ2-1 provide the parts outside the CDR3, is DTGVSQNPRHKITKRGQNVTFRCDPISEHNRLYWYRQTLGQGPEFLTYFQNEAQLEKSRLLSDRFSAERPKGSFSTLEIQRTEQGDSAMYLCASSPSGGNNEQFFGPGTRLTVL.

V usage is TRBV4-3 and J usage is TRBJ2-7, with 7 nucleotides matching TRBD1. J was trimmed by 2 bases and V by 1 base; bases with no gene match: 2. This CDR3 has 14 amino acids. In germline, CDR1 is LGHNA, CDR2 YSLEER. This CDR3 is CASSQGGGPYEQYF. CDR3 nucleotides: TGCGCCAGCAGCCAAGGAGGGGGCCCCTACGAGCAGTACTTC.

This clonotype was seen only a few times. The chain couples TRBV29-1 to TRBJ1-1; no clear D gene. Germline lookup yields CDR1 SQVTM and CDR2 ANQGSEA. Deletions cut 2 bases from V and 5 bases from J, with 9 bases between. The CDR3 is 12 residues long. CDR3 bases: TGCAGCGTTGAACGGGTGTGGACTGAAGCTTTCTTT. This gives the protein CSVERVWTEAFF.

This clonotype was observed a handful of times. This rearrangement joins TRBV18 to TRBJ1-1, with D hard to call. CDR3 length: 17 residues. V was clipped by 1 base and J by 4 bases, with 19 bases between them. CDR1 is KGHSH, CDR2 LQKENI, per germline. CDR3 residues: CASSPLNGPSAGTEAFF. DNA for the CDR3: TGTGCCAGCTCACCACTAAACGGCCCGTCTGCGGGCACTGAAGCTTTCTTT.

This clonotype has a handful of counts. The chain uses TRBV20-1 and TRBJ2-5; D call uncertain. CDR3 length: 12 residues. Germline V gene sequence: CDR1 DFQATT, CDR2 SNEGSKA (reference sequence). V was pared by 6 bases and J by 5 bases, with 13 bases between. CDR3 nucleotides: TGCAGTGCCCCAACGGCTCTGGAGACCCAGTACTTC. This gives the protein CSAPTALETQYF.

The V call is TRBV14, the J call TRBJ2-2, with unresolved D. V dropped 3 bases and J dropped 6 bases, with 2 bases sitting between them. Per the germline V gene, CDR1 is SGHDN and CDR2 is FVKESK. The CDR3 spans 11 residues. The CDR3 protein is CASSHAGELFF. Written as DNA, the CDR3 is TGTGCCAGCAGCCATGCCGGGGAGCTGTTTTTT.

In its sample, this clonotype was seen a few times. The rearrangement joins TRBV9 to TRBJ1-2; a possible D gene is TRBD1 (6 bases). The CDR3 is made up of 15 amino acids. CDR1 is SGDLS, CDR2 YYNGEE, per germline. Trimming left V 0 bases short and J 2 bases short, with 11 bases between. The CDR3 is CASSVEAGVNYGYTF. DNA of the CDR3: TGTGCCAGCAGCGTAGAGGCAGGGGTCAACTATGGCTACACCTTC.

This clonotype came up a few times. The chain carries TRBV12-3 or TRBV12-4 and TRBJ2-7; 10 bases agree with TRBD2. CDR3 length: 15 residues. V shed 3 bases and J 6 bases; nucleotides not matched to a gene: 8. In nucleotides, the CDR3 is TGTGCCAGCAGTTTGTCCCTAGCGGGAGTAGGCGAGCAGTACTTC. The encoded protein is CASSLSLAGVGEQYF.

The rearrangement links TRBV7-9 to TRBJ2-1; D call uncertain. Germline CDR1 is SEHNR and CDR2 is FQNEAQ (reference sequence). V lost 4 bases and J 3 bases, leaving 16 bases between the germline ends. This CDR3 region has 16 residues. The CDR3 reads CASSSFRTENYNEQFF. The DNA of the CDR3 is TGTGCCAGCAGCTCCTTCCGGACGGAGAACTACAATGAGCAGTTCTTC.

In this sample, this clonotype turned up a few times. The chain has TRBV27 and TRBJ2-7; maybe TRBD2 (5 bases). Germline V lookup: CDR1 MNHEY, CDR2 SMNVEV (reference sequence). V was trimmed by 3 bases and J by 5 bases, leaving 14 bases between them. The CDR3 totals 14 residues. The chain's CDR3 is CASSFRGKGNEQYF. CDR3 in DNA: TGTGCCAGCAGTTTTCGGGGAAAAGGAAACGAGCAGTACTTC.

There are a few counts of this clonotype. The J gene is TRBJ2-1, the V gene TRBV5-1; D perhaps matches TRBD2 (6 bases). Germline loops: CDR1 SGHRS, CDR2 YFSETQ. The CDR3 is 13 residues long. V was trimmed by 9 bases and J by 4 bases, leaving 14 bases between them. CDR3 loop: CATNGGNYNEQFF. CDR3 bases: TGCGCCACCAACGGAGGGAATTACAATGAGCAGTTCTTC. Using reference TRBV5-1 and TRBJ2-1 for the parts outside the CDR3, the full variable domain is KAGVTQTPRYLIKTRGQQVTLSCSPISGHRSVSWYQQTPGQGLQFLFEYFSETQRNKGNFPGRFSGRQFSNSRSEMNVSTLELGDSALYLCATNGGNYNEQFFGPGTRLTVL.

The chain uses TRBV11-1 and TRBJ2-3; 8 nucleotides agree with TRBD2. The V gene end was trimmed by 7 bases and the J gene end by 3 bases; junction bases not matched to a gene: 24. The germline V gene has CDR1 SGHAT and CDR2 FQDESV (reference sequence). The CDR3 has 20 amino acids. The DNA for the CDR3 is TGTGCCAGCACCCCCGAGCGAGGATTGAGAGCGGGAGTGCGGACAGATACGCAGTATTTT. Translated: CASTPERGLRAGVRTDTQYF.

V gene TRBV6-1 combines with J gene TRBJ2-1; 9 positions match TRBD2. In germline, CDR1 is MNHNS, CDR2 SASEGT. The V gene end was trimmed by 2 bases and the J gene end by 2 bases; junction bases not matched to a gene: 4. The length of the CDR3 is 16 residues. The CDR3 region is CASSERRGGAYNEQFF. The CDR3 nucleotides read TGTGCCAGCAGTGAACGTCGCGGGGGGGCCTACAATGAGCAGTTCTTC.

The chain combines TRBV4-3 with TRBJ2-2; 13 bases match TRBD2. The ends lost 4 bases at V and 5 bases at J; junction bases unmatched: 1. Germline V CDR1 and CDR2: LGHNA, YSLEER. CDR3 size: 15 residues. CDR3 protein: CASSPTSGGTGELFF. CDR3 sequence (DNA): TGCGCCAGCAGCCCGACTAGCGGGGGGACCGGGGAGCTGTTTTTT.

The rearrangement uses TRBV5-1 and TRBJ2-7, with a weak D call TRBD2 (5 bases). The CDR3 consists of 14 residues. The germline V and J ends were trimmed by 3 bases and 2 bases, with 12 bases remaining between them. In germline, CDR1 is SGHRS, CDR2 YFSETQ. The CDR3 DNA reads TGCGCCAGCAGCTACCTGTCGGGGACCTACGAGCAGTACTTC. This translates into CASSYLSGTYEQYF.

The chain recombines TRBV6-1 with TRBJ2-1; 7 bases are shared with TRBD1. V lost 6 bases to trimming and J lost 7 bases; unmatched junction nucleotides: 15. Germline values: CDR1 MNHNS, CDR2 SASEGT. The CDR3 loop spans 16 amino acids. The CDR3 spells CASSSDRDRFGNEQFF. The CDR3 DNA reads TGTGCCAGCAGCTCCGACAGGGATCGGTTTGGGAATGAGCAGTTCTTC.

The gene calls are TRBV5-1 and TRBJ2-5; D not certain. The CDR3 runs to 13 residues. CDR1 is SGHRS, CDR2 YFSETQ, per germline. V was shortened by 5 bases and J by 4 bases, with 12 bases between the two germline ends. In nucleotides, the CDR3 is TGCGCCAGCAGGTTTCTGTCGGGAGAGACCCAGTACTTC. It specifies CASRFLSGETQYF.

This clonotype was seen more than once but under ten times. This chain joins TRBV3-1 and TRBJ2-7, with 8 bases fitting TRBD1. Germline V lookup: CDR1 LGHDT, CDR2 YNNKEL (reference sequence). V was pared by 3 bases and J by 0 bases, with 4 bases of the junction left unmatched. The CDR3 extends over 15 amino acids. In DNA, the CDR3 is TGTGCCAGCAGCCAGTGGGACAGGAGCTCCTACGAGCAGTACTTC. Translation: CASSQWDRSSYEQYF.

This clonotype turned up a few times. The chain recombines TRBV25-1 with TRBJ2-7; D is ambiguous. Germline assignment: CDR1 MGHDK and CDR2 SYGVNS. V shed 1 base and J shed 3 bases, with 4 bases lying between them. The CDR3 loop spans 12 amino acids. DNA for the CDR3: TGTGCCAGCAGTGAATTTAACTACGAGCAGTACTTC. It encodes CASSEFNYEQYF.

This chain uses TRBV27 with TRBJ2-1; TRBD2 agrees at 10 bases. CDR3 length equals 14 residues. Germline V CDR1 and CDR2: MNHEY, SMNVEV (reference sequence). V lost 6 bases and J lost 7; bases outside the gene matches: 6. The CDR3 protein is CASREREGPNEQFF. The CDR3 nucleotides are TGTGCCAGCAGAGAGCGGGAGGGCCCGAATGAGCAGTTCTTC.

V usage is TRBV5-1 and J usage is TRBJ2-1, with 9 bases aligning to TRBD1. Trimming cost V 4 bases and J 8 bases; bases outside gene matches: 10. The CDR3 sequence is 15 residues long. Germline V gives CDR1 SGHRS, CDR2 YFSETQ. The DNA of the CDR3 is TGCGCCAGCAGCGGCTTGGGACAGGGTTTTGATGAGCAGTTCTTC. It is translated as CASSGLGQGFDEQFF. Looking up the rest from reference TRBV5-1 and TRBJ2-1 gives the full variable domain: KAGVTQTPRYLIKTRGQQVTLSCSPISGHRSVSWYQQTPGQGLQFLFEYFSETQRNKGNFPGRFSGRQFSNSRSEMNVSTLELGDSALYLCASSGLGQGFDEQFFGPGTRLTVL.

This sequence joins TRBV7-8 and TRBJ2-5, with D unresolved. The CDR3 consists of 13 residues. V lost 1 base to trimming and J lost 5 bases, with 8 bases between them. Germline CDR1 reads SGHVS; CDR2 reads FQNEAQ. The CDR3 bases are TGTGCCAGCAGCTTAGAGCCCAAGGAGACCCAGTACTTC. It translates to CASSLEPKETQYF. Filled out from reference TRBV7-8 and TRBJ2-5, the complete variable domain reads GAGVSQSPRYKVAKRGQDVALRCDPISGHVSLFWYQQALGQGPEFLTYFQNEAQLDKSGLPSDRFFAERPEGSVSTLKIQRTQQEDSAVYLCASSLEPKETQYFGPGTRLLVL.

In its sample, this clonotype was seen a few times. CDR3 in DNA: TGTGCCAGCAGGGGGACAGGGGAGGACTATGGCTACACCTTC. Protein: CASRGTGEDYGYTF. The J gene is TRBJ1-2, the V gene TRBV12-3 or TRBV12-4, with 10 bases fitting TRBD1. This CDR3 has 14 amino acids. Trimming took 6 bases from V and 3 from J; bases not matched to a gene: 4.

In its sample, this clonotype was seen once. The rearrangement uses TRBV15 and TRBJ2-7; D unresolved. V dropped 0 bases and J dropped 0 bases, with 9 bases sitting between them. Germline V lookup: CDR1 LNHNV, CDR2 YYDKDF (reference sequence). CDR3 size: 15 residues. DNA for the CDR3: TGTGCCACCAGCAGAGAGGCTGGGAACTCCTACGAGCAGTACTTC. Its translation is CATSREAGNSYEQYF. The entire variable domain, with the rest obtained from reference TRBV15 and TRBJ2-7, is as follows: DAMVIQNPRYQVTQFGKPVTLSCSQTLNHNVMYWYQQKSSQAPKLLFHYYDKDFNNEADTPDNFQSRRPNTSFCFLDIRSPGLGDTAMYLCATSREAGNSYEQYFGPGTRLTVT.

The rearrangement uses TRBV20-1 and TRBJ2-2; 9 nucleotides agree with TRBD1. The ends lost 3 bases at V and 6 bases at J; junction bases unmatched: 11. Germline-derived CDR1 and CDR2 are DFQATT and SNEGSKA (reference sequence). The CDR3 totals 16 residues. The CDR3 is CSARTRQGVLAGELFF. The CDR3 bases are TGCAGTGCTAGGACCCGACAGGGGGTGTTGGCCGGGGAGCTGTTTTTT.

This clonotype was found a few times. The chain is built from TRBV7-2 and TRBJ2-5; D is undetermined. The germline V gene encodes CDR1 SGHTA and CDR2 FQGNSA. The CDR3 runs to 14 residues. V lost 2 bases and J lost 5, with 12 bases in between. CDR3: CASSLNGFVETQYF. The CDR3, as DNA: TGTGCCAGCAGCTTAAATGGATTCGTGGAGACCCAGTACTTC.

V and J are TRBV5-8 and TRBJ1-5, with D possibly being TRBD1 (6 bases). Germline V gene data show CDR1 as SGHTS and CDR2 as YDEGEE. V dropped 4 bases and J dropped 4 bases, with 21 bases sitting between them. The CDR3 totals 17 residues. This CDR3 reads CASSHLGAGRGNQPQHF. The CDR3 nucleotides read TGTGCCAGCAGCCACTTGGGGGCCGGTCGGGGGAATCAGCCCCAGCATTTT.